This T cell receptor (beta chain) was documented in a study of T cell changes during pregnancy in multiple sclerosis. TCRdb's table, derived via immunoSEQ multiplex PCR, lists solely in-frame clones and lacks some. The sample consists of about 50,000 clones, over 85% of them appearing once. This CDR3 comprises 12 residues. Trimming shortened V by 3 bases and J by 3 bases, and 5 bases separated the two germline ends. Looked up from germline, CDR1 is SEHNR and CDR2 is FQNEAQ (reference sequence). This clone was picked up one time. The chain is built from TRBV7-9 and TRBJ1-2; no firm D call. The sequence was collected from a female donor with multiple sclerosis, enrolled in a pregnancy study. Specimen: CD4+ T cells from peripheral blood mononuclear cells, collected before pregnancy. The CDR3 spells CASSFSDYGYTF. CDR3 bases: TGTGCCAGCAGCTTTAGTGACTATGGCTACACCTTC.